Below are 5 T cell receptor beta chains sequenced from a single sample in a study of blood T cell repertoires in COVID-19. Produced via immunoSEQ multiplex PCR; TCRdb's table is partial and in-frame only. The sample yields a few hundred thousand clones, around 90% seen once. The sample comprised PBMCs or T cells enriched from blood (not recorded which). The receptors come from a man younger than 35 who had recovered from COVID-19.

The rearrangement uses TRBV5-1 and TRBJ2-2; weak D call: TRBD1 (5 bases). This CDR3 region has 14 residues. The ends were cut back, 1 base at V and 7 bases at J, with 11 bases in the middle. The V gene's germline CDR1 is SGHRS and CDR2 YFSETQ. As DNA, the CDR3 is TGCGCCAGCAGCTTGAGTCAGGGTAACGGGGAGCTGTTTTTT. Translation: CASSLSQGNGELFF.

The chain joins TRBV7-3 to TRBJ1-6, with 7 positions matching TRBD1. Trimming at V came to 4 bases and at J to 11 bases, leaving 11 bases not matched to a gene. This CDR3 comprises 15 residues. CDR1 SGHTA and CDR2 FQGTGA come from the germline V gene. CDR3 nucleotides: TGTGCCAGCAGCTCCGCCGGGGCAGGGGGGACACCCCTCCACTTT. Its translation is CASSSAGAGGTPLHF. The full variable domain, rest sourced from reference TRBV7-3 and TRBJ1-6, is GAGVSQTPSNKVTEKGKYVELRCDPISGHTALYWYRQSLGQGPEFLIYFQGTGAADDSGLPNDRFFAVRPEGSVSTLKIQRTERGDSAVYLCASSSAGAGGTPLHFGNGTRLTVT.

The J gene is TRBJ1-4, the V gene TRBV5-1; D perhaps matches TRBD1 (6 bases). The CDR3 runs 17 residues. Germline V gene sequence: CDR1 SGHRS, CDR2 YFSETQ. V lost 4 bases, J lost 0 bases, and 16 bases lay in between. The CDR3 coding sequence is TGCGCCAGCAGCCTAACGCGGACAGAGCCAACTAATGAAAAACTGTTTTTT. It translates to CASSLTRTEPTNEKLFF.

In DNA, the CDR3 is TGTGCCTGGGACAAAGCCTACGAGCAGTACTTC. Translating it yields CAWDKAYEQYF. The rearrangement links TRBV30 to TRBJ2-7; D ambiguous. Trimming pared 5 bases from V and 2 bases from J, leaving 7 bases between. Germline values: CDR1 GTSNPN, CDR2 SVGIG (reference sequence). The CDR3 runs to 11 residues. The complete variable domain, with remaining parts taken from reference TRBV30 and TRBJ2-7, reads SQTIHQWPATLVQPVGSPLSLECTVEGTSNPNLYWYRQAAGRGLQLLFYSVGIGQISSEVPQNLSASRPQDRQFILSSKKLLLSDSGFYLCAWDKAYEQYFGPGTRLTVT.

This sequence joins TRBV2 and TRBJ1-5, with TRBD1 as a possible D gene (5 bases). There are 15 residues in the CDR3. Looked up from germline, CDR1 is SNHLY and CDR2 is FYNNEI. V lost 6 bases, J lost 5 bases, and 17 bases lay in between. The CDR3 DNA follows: TGTGCCAGCAGCTACGCTCACGGGGGGGATCAGCCCCAGCATTTT. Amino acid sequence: CASSYAHGGDQPQHF.